The entry that follows covers one T cell receptor beta chain sequence. The antigen remains unidentified. Sequenced by immunoSEQ multiplex PCR; TCRdb stores in-frame clones only, minus some. The sample consists of some 350,000 clones, about 90% of them appearing once. The data originate from a study of Ad26.COV2.S vaccination and SARS-CoV-2 variants. Study-level results: Substantial breadth in spike-specific CD8+ and CD4+ T cell responses was reportedly seen after vaccination. The analyses of TCR breadth and depth may have understated the size of total T cell responses.

This CDR3 region has 15 residues. V was pared by 3 bases and J by 3 bases, with 13 bases between. Germline assignment: CDR1 LNHDA and CDR2 SQIVND (reference sequence). Source: peripheral blood, taken after recovery from COVID-19. This TCR was recovered from a human donor who had recovered from COVID-19. The chain has TRBV19 and TRBJ2-3, with D perhaps matching TRBD1 or TRBD2 (5 bases each). The CDR3 bases are TGTGCCAGTAGTATGTTAGGGACGGTGACAGATACGCAGTATTTT. This codes for CASSMLGTVTDTQYF. Full variable domain (outside the CDR3, taken from reference TRBV19 and TRBJ2-3): DGGITQSPKYLFRKEGQNVTLSCEQNLNHDAMYWYRQDPGQGLRLIYYSQIVNDFQKGDIAEGYSVSREKKESFPLTVTSAQKNPTAFYLCASSMLGTVTDTQYFGPGTRLTVL.